The clone carrying this T cell receptor (beta chain) occurred a few times. The antigen remains unidentified. This entry is derived from a study of cytomegalovirus exposure and HLA in healthy donors. The study's findings and limits: It was assumed in the presence/absence analyses that sequencing depth was roughly uniform across donors. An analysis that came later showed most CMV-associated TCR beta chains appearing HLA-restricted.

This CDR3 is built from 13 residues. Trimming cost V 5 bases and J 8 bases; bases outside gene matches: 5. Germline lookup yields CDR1 LNHDA and CDR2 SQIVND (reference sequence). PCR was performed using 60 Vbeta and 13 Jbeta primers. TCRdb's copy holds only in-frame clones and misses some; the assay was immunoSEQ multiplex PCR. The repertoire holds 210,000 or so clones, around 80% seen once, with 2.7% in the top ten. This TCR was recovered from an older woman in good health and CMV-seropositive. The V call is TRBV19, the J call TRBJ1-5; TRBD1 matches at 8 bases. Sequencing was carried out using PBMCs. The DNA for the CDR3 is TGTGCCAGTAGTGCACAGGGGGTAAAGCCCCAGCATTTT. Translating gives CASSAQGVKPQHF.